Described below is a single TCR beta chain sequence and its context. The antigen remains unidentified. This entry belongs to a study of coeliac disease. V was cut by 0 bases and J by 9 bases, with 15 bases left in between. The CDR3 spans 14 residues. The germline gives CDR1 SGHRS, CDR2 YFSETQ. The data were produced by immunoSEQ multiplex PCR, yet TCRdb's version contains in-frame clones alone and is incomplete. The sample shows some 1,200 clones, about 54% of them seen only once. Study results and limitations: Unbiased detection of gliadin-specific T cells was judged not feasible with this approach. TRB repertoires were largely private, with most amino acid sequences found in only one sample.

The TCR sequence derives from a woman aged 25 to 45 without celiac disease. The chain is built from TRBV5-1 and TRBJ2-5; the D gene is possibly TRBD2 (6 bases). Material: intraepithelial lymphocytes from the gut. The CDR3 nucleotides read TGCGCCAGCAGCTTGGATGGAACCTCGGGAGCCCAGTACTTC. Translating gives CASSLDGTSGAQYF.